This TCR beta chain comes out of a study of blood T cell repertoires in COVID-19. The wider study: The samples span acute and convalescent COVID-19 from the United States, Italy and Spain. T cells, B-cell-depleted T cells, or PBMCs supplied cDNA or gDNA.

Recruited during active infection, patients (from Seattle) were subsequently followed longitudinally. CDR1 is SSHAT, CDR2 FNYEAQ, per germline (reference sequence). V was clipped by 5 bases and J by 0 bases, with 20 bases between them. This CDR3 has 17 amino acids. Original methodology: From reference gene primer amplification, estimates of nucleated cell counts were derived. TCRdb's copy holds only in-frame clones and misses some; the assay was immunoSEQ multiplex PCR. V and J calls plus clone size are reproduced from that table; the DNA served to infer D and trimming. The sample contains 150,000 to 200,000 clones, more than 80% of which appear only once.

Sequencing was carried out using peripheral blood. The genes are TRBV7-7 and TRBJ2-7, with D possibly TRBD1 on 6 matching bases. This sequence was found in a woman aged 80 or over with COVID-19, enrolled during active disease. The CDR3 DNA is TGTGCCAGCAGCGCCCCCAGGGGCAGCTACTTCTCCTACGAGCAGTACTTC. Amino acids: CASSAPRGSYFSYEQYF.